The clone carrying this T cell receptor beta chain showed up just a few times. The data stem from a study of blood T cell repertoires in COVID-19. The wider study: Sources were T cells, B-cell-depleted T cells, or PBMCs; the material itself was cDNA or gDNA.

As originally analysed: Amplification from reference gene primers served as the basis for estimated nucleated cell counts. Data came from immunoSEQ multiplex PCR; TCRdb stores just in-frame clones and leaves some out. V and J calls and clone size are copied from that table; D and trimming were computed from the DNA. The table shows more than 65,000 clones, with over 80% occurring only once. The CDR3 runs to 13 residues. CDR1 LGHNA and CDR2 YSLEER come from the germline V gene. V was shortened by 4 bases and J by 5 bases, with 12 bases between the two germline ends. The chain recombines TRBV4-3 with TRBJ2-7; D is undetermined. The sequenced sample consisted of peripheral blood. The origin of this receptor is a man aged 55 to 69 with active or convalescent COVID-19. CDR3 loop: CASSPALDNEQYF. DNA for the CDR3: TGCGCCAGCAGCCCAGCACTCGACAACGAGCAGTACTTC.